The next 32 T cell receptor beta chains were all read from a single sample in a study of blood T cell repertoires in COVID-19 (dated by TCRdb to about 2020). The library was prepared using the immunoSEQ multiplex PCR assay. What TCRdb holds here is the immuneACCESS table cut down to in-frame rearrangements. Part of the clones is not present; checked against another copy, under half of the missing clones reflect an unresolved V gene, and the others are unexplained. Present in this sample are about 230,000 clones, 65% to 90% of which were seen just once. Around 6.8% of the sample belongs to the ten largest clones. Sequencing input: peripheral blood. These receptors were obtained from a woman in her forties or fifties with acute or convalescent COVID-19.

The chain uses TRBV6-4 and TRBJ1-5; maybe TRBD1 (6 bases). CDR1 is MRHNA, CDR2 SNTAGT, per germline. V gave up 10 bases and J gave up 7 bases, with 14 bases separating them. CDR3 length equals 12 residues. CDR3 amino acids: CAKGGVGQPQHF. CDR3 DNA sequence: TGTGCCAAAGGGGGTGTAGGACAGCCCCAGCATTTT.

The V call is TRBV7-9, the J call TRBJ2-3; perhaps TRBD1 as D (6 bases). V was cut by 7 bases and J by 3 bases, with 20 bases left in between. The CDR3 extends over 16 amino acids. CDR1 and CDR2 (germline): SEHNR, FQNEAQ (reference sequence). CDR3 amino acids: CASTTTTQGRTDTQYF. As DNA, the CDR3 is TGTGCCAGCACCACGACCACACAGGGTCGGACAGATACGCAGTATTTT.

The rearrangement uses TRBV5-6 and TRBJ2-3, with 9 nucleotides matching TRBD2. Trimming at V came to 1 base and at J to 3 bases, leaving 12 bases not matched to a gene. The germline V gene encodes CDR1 SGHDT and CDR2 YYEEEE. The CDR3 runs 18 residues. The CDR3 sequence: CASSLYGGGADLTDTQYF. CDR3 sequence (DNA): TGTGCCAGCAGCTTGTACGGCGGGGGGGCGGACTTAACAGATACGCAGTATTTT.

The chain links TRBV28 to TRBJ1-6; the match to TRBD1 covers 10 bases. This CDR3 has 15 residues. V was clipped by 6 bases and J by 9 bases; unmatched bases: 8. Germline values: CDR1 MDHEN, CDR2 SYDVKM. The CDR3 spells CASRIRDRGRSPLHF. The CDR3 nucleotides are TGTGCCAGCAGAATCCGGGACAGGGGTCGTTCACCCCTCCACTTT.

J is TRBJ2-7 and V is TRBV6-5, with 11 bases fitting TRBD2. Trimming took 2 bases from V and 6 from J; bases not matched to a gene: 6. This CDR3 is built from 15 residues. Per the germline V gene, CDR1 is MNHEY and CDR2 is SVGAGI. CDR3 sequence (DNA): TGTGCCAGCAGTTACCGACTAGCGGGAATCGGCGAGCAGTACTTC. Amino acids: CASSYRLAGIGEQYF.

J is TRBJ1-1 and V is TRBV30; TRBD1 aligns across 11 bases. V lost 4 bases to trimming and J lost 4 bases; unmatched junction nucleotides: 5. CDR1 is GTSNPN, CDR2 SVGIG, per germline (reference sequence). The CDR3 extends over 14 amino acids. The CDR3 nucleotides are TGTGCCTGGATAAGGGACAGGGGGGTCACTGAAGCTTTCTTT. Amino acid sequence: CAWIRDRGVTEAFF. Using reference TRBV30 and TRBJ1-1 for the parts outside the CDR3, the full variable domain is SQTIHQWPATLVQPVGSPLSLECTVEGTSNPNLYWYRQAAGRGLQLLFYSVGIGQISSEVPQNLSASRPQDRQFILSSKKLLLSDSGFYLCAWIRDRGVTEAFFGQGTRLTVV.

This clone was recorded a few times. The chain is built from TRBV28 and TRBJ1-1; D is possibly TRBD1 (6 bases). V was clipped by 5 bases and J by 0 bases, with 13 bases between them. The germline V gene encodes CDR1 MDHEN and CDR2 SYDVKM. The CDR3 is 15 amino acids. The CDR3: CASSIGGAMNTEAFF. The CDR3 bases are TGTGCCAGCAGTATAGGGGGGGCCATGAACACTGAAGCTTTCTTT.

This clone was seen only a few times. V usage is TRBV19 and J usage is TRBJ2-1, with D perhaps TRBD2 (6 bases). The V gene lost 8 bases and the J gene lost 9 bases, with 17 bases spanning the gap. Germline-derived CDR1 and CDR2 are LNHDA and SQIVND (reference sequence). This CDR3 has 13 residues. The CDR3 nucleotides read TGTGCCAGTCATATCGGGGGTGTGGGTGAGCAGTTCTTC. Protein: CASHIGGVGEQFF.

The chain couples TRBV25-1 to TRBJ2-1; maybe TRBD1 (5 bases). The germline V gene has CDR1 MGHDK and CDR2 SYGVNS. Trimming shortened V by 7 bases and J by 0 bases, and 16 bases separated the two germline ends. The CDR3 is 16 amino acids. The CDR3 region is CASTSPQGSSYNEQFF. The CDR3 nucleotides read TGTGCCAGCACCTCACCGCAGGGTAGCTCCTACAATGAGCAGTTCTTC.

V gene TRBV11-2 combines with J gene TRBJ2-1; tentative D call: TRBD2 (6 bases). Trimming shortened V by 5 bases and J by 6 bases, and 14 bases separated the two germline ends. CDR1 and CDR2 (germline): SGHAT, FQNNGV. This CDR3 is built from 14 residues. The CDR3, as DNA: TGTGCCAGCAGCCCCCTTGGCGGGGCCAATGAGCAGTTCTTC. Protein product: CASSPLGGANEQFF.

The chain combines TRBV19 with TRBJ1-4, with D perhaps TRBD1 (6 bases). Germline V lookup: CDR1 LNHDA, CDR2 SQIVND (reference sequence). Trimming removed 7 bases at V and 2 bases at J, with 8 bases between. The CDR3 contains 13 residues. As DNA, the CDR3 is TGTGCCAGTATTAGGGGGACTAATGAAAAACTGTTTTTT. Its protein product is CASIRGTNEKLFF.

The rearrangement links TRBV27 to TRBJ1-2; TRBD1 might be the D (6 bases). V was cut by 4 bases and J by 8 bases, with 14 bases left in between. Germline V gene lookup returns CDR1 MNHEY and CDR2 SMNVEV (reference sequence). The CDR3 covers 13 residues. In DNA, the CDR3 is TGTGCCAGCAGTTATGGGGGCGCAAGGGGCTACACCTTC. Its translation: CASSYGGARGYTF.

On this clone itself: Within the sample, other DNA sequences also encode this same CDR3. The gene calls are TRBV6-2 or TRBV6-3 and TRBJ1-1, with D uncertain. This CDR3 is 11 amino acids long. Germline loops: CDR1 MNHEY, CDR2 SVGEGT. Trimming took 2 bases from V and 5 from J, leaving 3 bases between them. CDR3 sequence: CASSYRTEAFF. The CDR3 DNA reads as TGTGCCAGCAGTTACCGGACTGAAGCTTTCTTT.

This sequence joins TRBV6-6 and TRBJ2-1; TRBD1 agrees at 10 bases. Germline CDR1 MNHNY, CDR2 SVGAGI (reference sequence). This CDR3 region has 13 residues. With V trimmed by 6 bases and J by 14 bases, 10 bases remained unmatched. This CDR3 is CASRISTGGSEFF. DNA for the CDR3: TGTGCCAGCAGGATATCGACAGGGGGCTCCGAGTTCTTC.

This clone showed up just once. The chain is built from TRBV19 and TRBJ2-7, with D perhaps matching TRBD2 (6 bases). V lost 1 base and J 4 bases, leaving 17 bases between the germline ends. Per germline, CDR1 LNHDA and CDR2 SQIVND (reference sequence). The CDR3 has 16 residues. The CDR3 spells CASSIVSGSGLYEQYF. The CDR3 DNA reads TGTGCCAGTAGTATAGTTTCGGGTAGCGGCCTGTACGAGCAGTACTTC. The full variable domain, its missing parts supplied by reference TRBV19 and TRBJ2-7, is DGGITQSPKYLFRKEGQNVTLSCEQNLNHDAMYWYRQDPGQGLRLIYYSQIVNDFQKGDIAEGYSVSREKKESFPLTVTSAQKNPTAFYLCASSIVSGSGLYEQYFGPGTRLTVT.

The chain joins TRBV2 to TRBJ1-6; TRBD1 matches 9 bases. The length of the CDR3 is 14 residues. Looked up from germline, CDR1 is SNHLY and CDR2 is FYNNEI. V gave up 6 bases and J gave up 6 bases; unmatched junction bases: 3. The CDR3 here is CASREDRGNSPLHF. The CDR3 coding sequence is TGTGCCAGCAGGGAGGACAGGGGTAATTCACCCCTCCACTTT.

This chain joins TRBV6-6 and TRBJ2-7, with TRBD1 matching over 9 bases. Germline trimming cut 2 bases from V and 6 bases from J; bases unmatched to any gene: 8. Looked up from germline, CDR1 is MNHNY and CDR2 is SVGAGI (reference sequence). The CDR3 runs to 15 residues. Here the CDR3 reads CASSYRPGQGLEQYF. In DNA, the CDR3 is TGTGCCAGCAGTTACAGACCGGGACAGGGCCTCGAGCAGTACTTC.

The chain employs TRBV5-1 and TRBJ2-1; D possibly corresponds to TRBD2 (6 bases). Germline V gives CDR1 SGHRS, CDR2 YFSETQ. Trimming took off 4 bases at V and 3 bases at J, with 14 bases between the two ends. This CDR3 region has 15 residues. This CDR3 is CASSAEGLDYNEQFF. As DNA, the CDR3 is TGCGCCAGCAGCGCGGAGGGGCTGGACTACAATGAGCAGTTCTTC.

The chain links TRBV6-6 to TRBJ2-1; TRBD2 matches 10 bases. V was clipped by 5 bases and J by 7 bases; unmatched bases: 5. Germline V CDR1 and CDR2: MNHNY, SVGAGI (reference sequence). The CDR3 loop spans 14 amino acids. The CDR3 DNA reads as TGTGCCAGCAGTGGGCTAGCGGGAGTTAATGAGCAGTTCTTC. Translation: CASSGLAGVNEQFF.

The chain has TRBV6-6 and TRBJ1-5; 10 nucleotides align to TRBD1. Germline V gives CDR1 MNHNY, CDR2 SVGAGI (reference sequence). The V gene end was trimmed by 4 bases and the J gene end by 4 bases; junction bases not matched to a gene: 1. The CDR3 totals 14 residues. DNA for the CDR3: TGTGCCAGCAGTTGGACAGGGGGGAATCAGCCCCAGCATTTT. Amino acid sequence: CASSWTGGNQPQHF.

V is TRBV28 and J is TRBJ2-3; D not certain. CDR1 is MDHEN and CDR2 is SYDVKM in the germline V gene. This CDR3 has 13 residues. V lost 3 bases and J 0 bases, leaving 4 bases between the germline ends. Here the CDR3 reads CASSFVSTDTQYF. The CDR3 bases are TGTGCCAGCAGTTTCGTTAGCACAGATACGCAGTATTTT.

The chain recombines TRBV6-5 with TRBJ2-7; D gene ambiguous. The V gene's germline CDR1 is MNHEY and CDR2 SVGAGI. This CDR3 comprises 14 residues. V was cut by 0 bases and J by 1 base, with 7 bases left in between. The CDR3 here is CASSYSAGSYEQYF. The CDR3 DNA reads as TGTGCCAGCAGTTACTCGGCCGGGTCCTACGAGCAGTACTTC.

This sequence joins TRBV30 and TRBJ2-5; D possibly corresponds to TRBD1 (7 bases). Germline V gives CDR1 GTSNPN, CDR2 SVGIG (reference sequence). The CDR3 runs 13 residues. The V end was cut by 3 bases, the J end by 2 bases, with 10 bases between. This CDR3 reads CAWRSGGQETQYF. CDR3 coding DNA: TGTGCCTGGAGGTCAGGGGGGCAAGAGACCCAGTACTTC.

The rearrangement uses TRBV7-8 and TRBJ2-7, with 7 bases fitting TRBD1. Germline V gene sequence: CDR1 SGHVS, CDR2 FQNEAQ. J lost 6 bases, V lost 3 bases, and 8 bases had no gene match. The CDR3 has 14 amino acids. CDR3 DNA sequence: TGTGCCAGCAGCTTCACAGGGGTAAATAGCGAGCAGTACTTC. It is translated as CASSFTGVNSEQYF.

This rearrangement joins TRBV28 to TRBJ1-5; 7 bases fit TRBD1. J lost 5 bases, V lost 5 bases, and 9 bases had no gene match. In germline, CDR1 is MDHEN, CDR2 SYDVKM. The CDR3 loop spans 15 amino acids. CDR3 loop: CASSVRQGKYQPQHF. CDR3 bases: TGTGCCAGCAGTGTTAGACAGGGAAAGTATCAGCCCCAGCATTTT.

The chain has TRBV9 and TRBJ2-3; no firm D call. CDR3 size: 13 residues. V lost 0 bases and J lost 4, with 6 bases in between. Germline CDR1 reads SGDLS; CDR2 reads YYNGEE. CDR3: CASSVDRADTQYF. The CDR3 coding sequence is TGTGCCAGCAGCGTAGACCGGGCAGATACGCAGTATTTT.

J is TRBJ2-5 and V is TRBV30, with unresolved D. CDR1 and CDR2 from the germline V gene are GTSNPN and SVGIG (reference sequence). V was trimmed by 6 bases and J by 3 bases, leaving 8 bases between them. CDR3 length: 11 amino acids. The CDR3 nucleotides read TGTGCCTGCATCACTGAAGAGACCCAGTACTTC. Amino acids: CACITEETQYF.

The chain couples TRBV5-1 to TRBJ1-6, with D hard to call. The CDR3 consists of 13 residues. CDR1 is SGHRS, CDR2 YFSETQ, per germline. With 0 bases removed from V and 7 bases from J, the gap between germline ends came to 5 bases. CDR3 protein: CASSLGGNSPLHF. The CDR3 DNA sequence: TGCGCCAGCAGCTTGGGTGGCAATTCACCCCTCCACTTT.

The chain joins TRBV3-1 (or the pseudogene TRBV3-2) to TRBJ2-3; no firm D call. Per germline, CDR1 LGHDT and CDR2 YNNKEL (reference sequence). The CDR3 length is 14 residues. Between the trimmed V and J ends, which lost 1 base and 5 bases, there was a span of 10 bases. The CDR3 bases are TGTGCCAGCAGCCAAGTAGGTCGAGGAGATACGCAGTATTTT. Protein: CASSQVGRGDTQYF.

The J gene is TRBJ1-2, the V gene TRBV4-1; 7 bases line up with TRBD1. Germline CDR1 and CDR2: MGHRA and YSYEKL. The J segment lost 0 bases and the V segment lost 1 base, leaving 8 bases of the junction unmatched. CDR3 size: 17 residues. Here the CDR3 DNA reads TGCGCCAGCAGCCAAGGCTCGACAGGGACAGCTAACTATGGCTACACCTTC. Its protein product is CASSQGSTGTANYGYTF.

The rearrangement links TRBV7-2 to TRBJ2-2; TRBD2 matches 10 bases. Germline CDR1 and CDR2: SGHTA and FQGNSA. With 4 bases clipped from V and 5 bases from J, the junction kept 7 bases outside the gene matches. The CDR3 spans 16 residues. The CDR3 protein is CASSYGLAVATGELFF. The CDR3 DNA reads as TGTGCCAGCAGCTACGGACTAGCGGTCGCTACCGGGGAGCTGTTTTTT. Filled out from reference TRBV7-2 and TRBJ2-2, the complete variable domain reads GAGVSQSPSNKVTEKGKDVELRCDPISGHTALYWYRQSLGQGLEFLIYFQGNSAPDKSGLPSDRFSAERTGGSVSTLTIQRTQQEDSAVYLCASSYGLAVATGELFFGEGSRLTVL.

The rearrangement uses TRBV3-1 (or the pseudogene TRBV3-2) and TRBJ1-4; 7 bases fit TRBD1. CDR1 is LGHDT, CDR2 YNNKEL, per germline (reference sequence). V lost 3 bases to trimming and J lost 3 bases; unmatched junction nucleotides: 7. The CDR3 length is 16 residues. The CDR3 region is CASSHGTAMANEKLFF. The CDR3 nucleotides are TGTGCCAGCAGCCACGGGACAGCGATGGCTAATGAAAAACTGTTTTTT.